These 27 T cell receptor beta chains were all obtained from the same sample, sequenced in a study of CD8 T cells in Susac syndrome. With random hexamers, roughly 0.5 to 1 ug RNA was reverse transcribed. Each CDR3 protein gets one entry after TCRdb re-called the immunoSEQ multiplex PCR reads with MiXCR. The table records some 180,000 distinct CDR3 sequences, just under 95% of them present only once. Sequences were obtained from CD4+ T cells from PBMCs. The receptors here all came from a human donor with Susac syndrome.

CDR3 residues: CASSSLSGRGGSEQYF. CDR3 nucleotide sequence: TGTGCCAGCAGTTCCCTTTCGGGCAGGGGAGGCAGCGAGCAGTACTTC. The chain couples TRBV28 to TRBJ2-7; D is perhaps TRBD1 or TRBD2 (6 bases each). Trimming shortened V by 4 bases and J by 6 bases, and 22 bases separated the two germline ends. The germline gives CDR1 MDHEN, CDR2 SYDVKM. CDR3 length: 16 residues. Full variable domain (missing parts from reference TRBV28 and TRBJ2-7): DVKVTQSSRYLVKRTGEKVFLECVQDMDHENMFWYRQDPGLGLRLIYFSYDVKMKEKGDIPEGYSVSREKKERFSLILESASTNQTSMYLCASSSLSGRGGSEQYFGPGTRLTVT.

The V gene is TRBV20-1, the J gene TRBJ1-1; D unclear. The CDR3 is 14 amino acids. Trimming cost V 7 bases and J 3 bases, with 18 bases left between them. Germline V gene sequence: CDR1 DFQATT, CDR2 SNEGSKA (reference sequence). The CDR3 sequence: CSVPSNGLYTEAFF. CDR3 DNA: TGCAGTGTCCCTTCAAACGGACTCTACACTGAAGCTTTCTTT.

This clonotype is a singleton in its sample. J is TRBJ1-5 and V is TRBV4-2; D is ambiguous. V lost 4 bases, J lost 2 bases, and 12 bases lay in between. The germline V gene has CDR1 LGHNA and CDR2 YNFKEQ. The CDR3 totals 15 residues. The CDR3 DNA reads as TGTGCCAGCAGCCGCCTCACCGACGGCAATCAGCCCCAGCATTTT. Protein product: CASSRLTDGNQPQHF.

V is TRBV3-1 and J is TRBJ2-3; 9 nucleotides align to TRBD2. The CDR3 sequence is 16 residues long. CDR1 is LGHDT and CDR2 is YNNKEL in the germline V gene (reference sequence). The V and J ends lost 0 bases and 6 bases, in that order; junction bases with no gene match: 7. In DNA form, the CDR3 reads TGTGCCAGCAGCCAAGATTATCGAAGCGGGGGGGATACGCAGTATTTT. Residues: CASSQDYRSGGDTQYF.

This chain uses TRBV6-5 with TRBJ2-5, with TRBD1 matching over 10 bases. CDR3 length: 16 amino acids. V gave up 3 bases and J gave up 7 bases; unmatched junction bases: 11. The germline V gene has CDR1 MNHEY and CDR2 SVGAGI. The CDR3 spells CASSYPGTGAAGTQYF. The CDR3, as DNA: TGTGCCAGCAGTTATCCCGGGACAGGGGCCGCAGGGACCCAGTACTTC.

V usage is TRBV12-3 or TRBV12-4 and J usage is TRBJ2-2; 8 bases match TRBD2. This CDR3 has 14 amino acids. The trim removed 6 bases at V and 4 bases at J, leaving 4 bases unmatched. The CDR3 spells CASRTSGSTGELFF. CDR3 DNA sequence: TGTGCCAGCAGAACTAGCGGTTCCACCGGGGAGCTGTTTTTT.

The chain recombines TRBV29-1 with TRBJ2-7; D is tentatively TRBD1 or TRBD2 (5 bases each). This CDR3 spans 13 amino acids. Germline CDR1 and CDR2: SQVTM and ANQGSEA. The ends were cut back, 4 bases at V and 6 bases at J, with 16 bases in the middle. The CDR3 region is CSVGQKAGVEQYF. For the CDR3, the DNA is TGCAGCGTTGGACAGAAAGCCGGGGTCGAGCAGTACTTC.

The V and J genes are TRBV11-2 and TRBJ2-5; weak D call: TRBD1 (6 bases). This CDR3 is built from 15 residues. The V and J ends lost 6 bases and 4 bases respectively, with 18 bases between them. The V gene's germline CDR1 is SGHAT and CDR2 FQNNGV. The CDR3 is CASSRLQGIRETQYF. The CDR3 coding sequence is TGTGCCAGCAGTCGACTACAGGGTATACGAGAGACCCAGTACTTC.

This clonotype was observed a few times. The chain couples TRBV7-8 to TRBJ2-3; D not certain. Trimming shortened V by 5 bases and J by 6 bases, and 9 bases separated the two germline ends. The CDR3 is made up of 12 amino acids. Germline values: CDR1 SGHVS, CDR2 FQNEAQ. CDR3 sequence: CASSPSRDTQYF. The CDR3, as DNA: TGTGCCAGCAGCCCGTCCAGGGATACGCAGTATTTT.

V is TRBV5-4 and J is TRBJ2-7; 10 positions agree with TRBD2. CDR1 SGHNT and CDR2 YYREEE come from the germline V gene (reference sequence). The CDR3 extends over 14 amino acids. Trimming took 4 bases from V and 6 from J; bases not matched to a gene: 7. DNA for the CDR3: TGTGCCAGCAGCAGCGGGACTAGCGTGGGCGAGCAGTACTTC. Its protein product is CASSSGTSVGEQYF.

V is TRBV5-6 and J is TRBJ1-1; 10 bases are a match to TRBD1. Trimming took 7 bases from V and 0 from J; bases not matched to a gene: 6. This CDR3 has 15 residues. Germline assignment: CDR1 SGHDT and CDR2 YYEEEE. The chain's CDR3 is CASEGTGALNTEAFF. CDR3 DNA sequence: TGTGCCAGCGAGGGGACAGGGGCCTTGAACACTGAAGCTTTCTTT.

Comment on this clonotype: Germline is not matched at one junction end, which may reflect a read error. The CDR3 spells CANSPGRNSYNEQFF. In DNA, the CDR3 is TGTGCCAACTCACCAGGACGGAACTCCTACAATGAGCAGTTCTTC. V and J are TRBV18 and TRBJ2-1; D is undetermined. The germline V gene has CDR1 KGHSH and CDR2 LQKENI. The CDR3 has 15 residues.

In nucleotides, the CDR3 is TGTGCCAGCTCACCACGCGGGTCACACTCTGGAAACACCATATATTTT. Translation: CASSPRGSHSGNTIYF. The chain combines TRBV18 with TRBJ1-3; D unclear. The CDR3 runs to 16 residues. V lost 1 base to trimming and J lost 0 bases, with 10 bases between them. The germline CDR1 and CDR2 sequences are KGHSH and LQKENI.

The chain combines TRBV20-1 with TRBJ2-1; TRBD2 might be the D (7 bases). Germline-derived CDR1 and CDR2 are DFQATT and SNEGSKA (reference sequence). Between the trimmed V and J ends, which lost 3 bases and 7 bases, there was a span of 16 bases. CDR3 size: 14 residues. CDR3: CSARASRGANEQFF. The CDR3 DNA follows: TGCAGTGCTAGGGCCTCCCGGGGGGCGAATGAGCAGTTCTTC.

The CDR3 region is CRKSRPIYEQYF. CDR3 bases: TGCAGGAAATCGAGACCGATTTACGAGCAGTACTTC. The rearrangement links TRBV20-1 to TRBJ2-7, with D unclear. Germline CDR1 is DFQATT and CDR2 is SNEGSKA (reference sequence). This CDR3 contains 12 residues.

This clonotype has just one count. The rearrangement uses TRBV12-3 or TRBV12-4 and TRBJ1-5, with TRBD1 matching 8 bases. CDR3 size: 13 residues. V was clipped by 6 bases and J by 7 bases; unmatched bases: 5. CDR3 nucleotide sequence: TGTGCCAGCAGGCCGGACAGGGTCCAGCCCCAGCATTTT. Protein: CASRPDRVQPQHF.

CDR3 region: CSAKESGGRYNEQFF. Written as DNA, the CDR3 is TGCAGTGCTAAAGAAAGCGGGGGCCGATACAATGAGCAGTTCTTC. The J gene is TRBJ2-1, the V gene TRBV20-1; 8 positions agree with TRBD2. Germline V gene sequence: CDR1 DFQATT, CDR2 SNEGSKA (reference sequence). This CDR3 is built from 15 residues. The junction had 9 bases not matched to a gene; V was cut back by 4 bases and J by 4 bases.

The chain has TRBV25-1 and TRBJ1-1, with D unclear. Germline CDR1 reads MGHDK; CDR2 reads SYGVNS. CDR3 size: 13 residues. V lost 0 bases and J lost 8, with 10 bases in between. The CDR3 loop reads CASSEYSAGEAFF. CDR3 nucleotide sequence: TGTGCCAGCAGTGAATATAGTGCCGGCGAAGCTTTCTTT. Together with reference TRBV25-1 and TRBJ1-1, the CDR3 gives the full variable domain: EADIYQTPRYLVIGTGKKITLECSQTMGHDKMYWYQQDPGMELHLIHYSYGVNSTEKGDLSSESTVSRIRTEHFPLTLESARPSHTSQYLCASSEYSAGEAFFGQGTRLTVV.

This chain joins TRBV7-9 and TRBJ2-1; D possibly corresponds to TRBD2 (6 bases). The CDR3 loop spans 14 amino acids. Per germline, CDR1 SEHNR and CDR2 FQNEAQ (reference sequence). V was pared by 3 bases and J by 10 bases, with 16 bases between. The CDR3 coding sequence is TGTGCCAGCAGCTTTTCCTCGGGAGCAGGAGAGCAGTTCTTC. Its protein product is CASSFSSGAGEQFF.

The rearrangement joins TRBV5-1 to TRBJ2-1; D uncertain. CDR1 is SGHRS and CDR2 is YFSETQ in the germline V gene. Trimming cost V 1 base and J 5 bases, with 7 bases left between them. The CDR3 covers 13 residues. CDR3: CASSLNHNNEQFF. Written as DNA, the CDR3 is TGCGCCAGCAGCTTGAACCACAACAATGAGCAGTTCTTC.

Remarks on this clonotype: Germline and junction disagree at one end, which may indicate a read error. This rearrangement joins TRBV29-1 to TRBJ1-1; no firm D call. The CDR3 length is 13 residues. CDR1 is SQVTM, CDR2 ANQGSEA, per germline. This chain's CDR3 is CSVGGPLGTEASF. The CDR3 bases are TGCAGCGTGGGAGGACCTCTAGGCACTGAAGCTTCCTTT.

The rearrangement uses TRBV30 and TRBJ2-1; tentative D call: TRBD1 (6 bases). Trimming took off 0 bases at V and 4 bases at J, with 16 bases between the two ends. The length of the CDR3 is 16 residues. Germline V gene lookup returns CDR1 GTSNPN and CDR2 SVGIG (reference sequence). The CDR3: CAWSVPHRVPYNEQFF. The CDR3 DNA is TGTGCCTGGAGTGTCCCCCACAGGGTTCCATACAATGAGCAGTTCTTC.

The chain links TRBV30 to TRBJ1-2; the D is unclear. There are 14 residues in the CDR3. The germline V gene has CDR1 GTSNPN and CDR2 SVGIG (reference sequence). V shed 0 bases and J shed 7 bases, with 15 bases lying between them. CDR3 bases: TGTGCCTGGAGTGTGGGCCTACTAGCGGGTGGCTACACCTTC. Translation gives CAWSVGLLAGGYTF. Supplemented by reference TRBV30 and TRBJ1-2, the full variable domain reads SQTIHQWPATLVQPVGSPLSLECTVEGTSNPNLYWYRQAAGRGLQLLFYSVGIGQISSEVPQNLSASRPQDRQFILSSKKLLLSDSGFYLCAWSVGLLAGGYTFGSGTRLTVV.

The J gene is TRBJ2-1, the V gene TRBV6-5; 13 bases match TRBD2. The CDR3 consists of 16 residues. Germline V lookup: CDR1 MNHEY, CDR2 SVGAGI. The V and J ends lost 2 bases and 7 bases, in that order; junction bases with no gene match: 5. CDR3 region: CASSYTTTSGGNEQFF. The CDR3 DNA follows: TGTGCCAGCAGTTACACCACGACTAGCGGGGGGAATGAGCAGTTCTTC.

The chain has TRBV12-3 or TRBV12-4 and TRBJ2-1; D perhaps matches TRBD2 (6 bases). V shed 7 bases and J shed 8 bases, with 18 bases lying between them. This CDR3 contains 14 residues. In DNA, the CDR3 is TGTGCCAGCACCGGAGGAGGGCTCAGGGATGAGCAGTTCTTC. This encodes CASTGGGLRDEQFF.

The J gene is TRBJ1-1, the V gene TRBV29-1; D perhaps matches TRBD1 (6 bases). V lost 4 bases and J 6 bases, leaving 21 bases between the germline ends. CDR1 and CDR2 from the germline V gene are SQVTM and ANQGSEA. The CDR3 runs 15 residues. The CDR3 here is CSVGGSGGDVAEAFF. The CDR3 DNA reads as TGCAGCGTTGGCGGTAGCGGGGGCGACGTCGCTGAAGCTTTCTTT.

The gene calls are TRBV12-3 or TRBV12-4 and TRBJ2-7; TRBD2 matches 14 bases. CDR3 length equals 17 residues. The junction had 5 bases not matched to a gene; V was cut back by 1 base and J by 3 bases. This CDR3 is CASSLGGTSGGLYEQYF. In DNA form, the CDR3 reads TGTGCCAGCAGTTTAGGCGGGACTAGCGGGGGCCTCTACGAGCAGTACTTC.